This passage covers 32 T cell receptor beta chains from one sample sequenced in a study of graft-versus-host responses after intestinal transplantation. Profiled with immunoSEQ multiplex PCR; TCRdb holds only in-frame clones, not every one. Here the sample spans 50,000 to 60,000 clones, over 90% being singletons. No antigen has been identified for these receptors. The source was unstimulated CD4+ T cells sorted from spleen or lymph node cells, collected before transplant. Receptors originate from a human donor who was the organ donor for an intestinal transplant.

With regard to this clone: A junction boundary mismatches the germline segment, possibly from a read error. The chain links TRBV6-8 to TRBJ1-5; 7 positions agree with TRBD1. Germline lookup yields CDR1 MNHGY and CDR2 SAAAGT. The CDR3 has 16 residues. CDR3 protein: CTRGGEGRYSNQPQHF. The DNA of the CDR3 is TGTACCAGGGGGGGGGAGGGGAGGTATAGCAATCAGCCCCAGCATTTT.

J is TRBJ2-3 and V is TRBV7-9, with 9 bases identical to TRBD2. This CDR3 comprises 15 residues. V shed 5 bases, J shed 0 bases, and the junction held 3 bases outside the gene matches. Germline assignment: CDR1 SEHNR and CDR2 FQNEAQ (reference sequence). This chain's CDR3 is CASSPSGASTDTQYF. The CDR3 bases are TGTGCCAGCAGCCCTAGCGGGGCTAGCACAGATACGCAGTATTTT.

The chain uses TRBV9 and TRBJ1-3; no clear D. There are 15 residues in the CDR3. Per the germline V gene, CDR1 is SGDLS and CDR2 is YYNGEE. V lost 0 bases to trimming and J lost 0 bases, with 7 bases between them. Here the CDR3 DNA reads TGTGCCAGCAGCGTAGAAGGGTTCTCTGGAAACACCATATATTTT. Translation gives CASSVEGFSGNTIYF.

V is TRBV19 and J is TRBJ2-3, with D tentatively TRBD1 or TRBD2 (5 bases each). Germline CDR1 and CDR2: LNHDA and SQIVND (reference sequence). Trimming removed 8 bases from V and 6 bases from J, with 21 bases in between. CDR3 length: 15 residues. The CDR3 here is CASRSLVGGADTQYF. The CDR3 coding sequence is TGTGCCAGTCGCTCTTTGGTTGGGGGTGCGGATACGCAGTATTTT.

In the case of this clone: Relative to the germline gene, one junction end is altered; a read error may explain this. The CDR3 DNA reads TGCAGCGTTGAGTCTTCTCCCCATCAGTCCCAGCATTTT. Translation gives CSVESSPHQSQHF. This sequence joins TRBV29-1 and TRBJ1-5; no firm D call. This CDR3 comprises 13 residues. Germline CDR1 SQVTM, CDR2 ANQGSEA.

This chain joins TRBV30 and TRBJ1-2, with D uncertain. Germline assignment: CDR1 GTSNPN and CDR2 SVGIG (reference sequence). The V and J ends lost 0 bases and 1 base respectively, with 6 bases between them. CDR3 length: 13 residues. In nucleotides, the CDR3 is TGTGCCTGGAGTGTGGGCAGTAACTATGGCTACACCTTC. Its translation is CAWSVGSNYGYTF.

The V gene is TRBV28, the J gene TRBJ2-1, with D unresolved. Germline CDR1 is MDHEN and CDR2 is SYDVKM. V lost 4 bases and J lost 0, with 13 bases in between. This CDR3 comprises 16 residues. CDR3 sequence reads: CASSSYLGSSYNEQFF. The CDR3 DNA sequence: TGTGCCAGCAGTTCCTACTTAGGCAGCTCCTACAATGAGCAGTTCTTC. Combining the CDR3 with reference TRBV28 and TRBJ2-1 gives the whole variable domain DVKVTQSSRYLVKRTGEKVFLECVQDMDHENMFWYRQDPGLGLRLIYFSYDVKMKEKGDIPEGYSVSREKKERFSLILESASTNQTSMYLCASSSYLGSSYNEQFFGPGTRLTVL.

V is TRBV20-1 and J is TRBJ2-1, with D hard to call. The CDR3 consists of 11 residues. Per the germline V gene, CDR1 is DFQATT and CDR2 is SNEGSKA (reference sequence). V lost 6 bases, J lost 9 bases, and 12 bases lay in between. The CDR3 reads CSAVPTGEQFF. CDR3 nucleotide sequence: TGCAGTGCCGTGCCGACGGGTGAGCAGTTCTTC.

The chain couples TRBV7-2 to TRBJ2-5; TRBD2 agrees at 12 bases. Germline loops: CDR1 SGHTA, CDR2 FQGNSA. V lost 6 bases, J lost 5 bases, and 7 bases stayed unmatched. There are 15 residues in the CDR3. The CDR3 DNA follows: TGTGCCAGCAGAACAACTAGCGGGGGGAGGGAGACCCAGTACTTC. This gives the protein CASRTTSGGRETQYF.

The chain combines TRBV7-2 with TRBJ2-7; 13 bases line up with TRBD2. Germline-derived CDR1 and CDR2 are SGHTA and FQGNSA. Trimming removed 3 bases from V and 0 bases from J; junction bases left unmatched: 11. The CDR3 spans 19 residues. DNA for the CDR3: TGTGCCAGCAGCTTTTTGCTTTACGGGACTAGCGGGGCCTCCTACGAGCAGTACTTC. It codes for CASSFLLYGTSGASYEQYF.

The V gene is TRBV7-2, the J gene TRBJ1-1; D uncertain. Trimming stripped 3 bases from V and 1 base from J, with 3 bases between. Germline V lookup: CDR1 SGHTA, CDR2 FQGNSA. The CDR3 has 12 residues. Written as DNA, the CDR3 is TGTGCCAGCAGCTTCGGGAACACTGAAGCTTTCTTT. Its protein is CASSFGNTEAFF.

The V and J genes are TRBV10-3 and TRBJ1-4; D is perhaps TRBD1 (6 bases). Germline values: CDR1 ENHRY, CDR2 SYGVKD. This CDR3 comprises 13 residues. The V gene lost 6 bases and the J gene lost 3 bases, with 8 bases spanning the gap. The DNA for the CDR3 is TGTGCCATCAGAGGACAGTCTAATGAAAAACTGTTTTTT. Protein sequence: CAIRGQSNEKLFF.

This rearrangement joins TRBV19 to TRBJ2-1; 11 positions agree with TRBD1. V lost 3 bases to trimming and J lost 12 bases; unmatched junction nucleotides: 13. Germline V lookup: CDR1 LNHDA, CDR2 SQIVND (reference sequence). The CDR3 length is 16 residues. CDR3 nucleotide sequence: TGTGCCAGTAGTATCCTCAGGGGGACAGGGGGTGGAGTGCAGTTCTTC. Its translation is CASSILRGTGGGVQFF.

The V gene is TRBV4-2, the J gene TRBJ2-3; D perhaps matches TRBD1 (6 bases). The CDR3 is 16 amino acids. Germline CDR1 is LGHNA and CDR2 is YNFKEQ. The ends were cut back, 4 bases at V and 6 bases at J, with 20 bases in the middle. Here the CDR3 DNA reads TGTGCCAGCAGCCTAACAGGGAGTGTCGGCGCGGATACGCAGTATTTT. It encodes CASSLTGSVGADTQYF.

For this clone: Because it lacks the conserved phenylalanine or tryptophan at the end, this CDR3 is likely a read error. J is TRBJ1-1 and V is TRBV6-6, with 7 bases that match TRBD1. J lost 1 base, V lost 4 bases, and 6 bases had no gene match. The CDR3 spans 15 residues. The germline V gene has CDR1 MNHNY and CDR2 SVGAGI (reference sequence). The CDR3 DNA follows: TGTGCCAGCAGTTTTCGTCGGACAGGGAACACTGAAGCTTTCCTT. Protein sequence: CASSFRRTGNTEAFL.

The rearrangement links TRBV11-3 to TRBJ2-3; D remains ambiguous. Germline loops: CDR1 SGHNT, CDR2 YENEEA. This CDR3 spans 12 amino acids. Trimming left V 1 base short and J 6 bases short, with 5 bases between. CDR3 nucleotides: TGTGCCAGCAGCTTAGGTCTGGATACGCAGTATTTT. Translated, it gives CASSLGLDTQYF.

The chain uses TRBV6-1 and TRBJ1-5, with D maybe TRBD1 (5 bases). Trimming shortened V by 4 bases and J by 0 bases, and 22 bases separated the two germline ends. The CDR3 extends over 19 amino acids. The germline CDR1 and CDR2 sequences are MNHNS and SASEGT. CDR3 residues: CASSGGLLGALYSNQPQHF. In DNA, the CDR3 is TGTGCCAGCAGTGGCGGACTCCTAGGGGCGTTATATAGCAATCAGCCCCAGCATTTT.

The V and J genes are TRBV7-2 and TRBJ1-4, with 7 bases identical to TRBD1. The ends lost 3 bases at V and 4 bases at J; junction bases unmatched: 8. This CDR3 spans 16 amino acids. The germline V gene has CDR1 SGHTA and CDR2 FQGNSA. CDR3 region: CASSLGPAGGNEKLFF. The DNA of the CDR3 is TGTGCCAGCAGCTTGGGCCCAGCAGGGGGTAATGAAAAACTGTTTTTT.

The rearrangement uses TRBV9 and TRBJ1-2; D ambiguous. CDR3 length: 13 amino acids. V was cut by 3 bases and J by 2 bases, with 8 bases left in between. The V gene's germline CDR1 is SGDLS and CDR2 YYNGEE. DNA for the CDR3: TGTGCCAGCAGCGCATATTCAAACTATGGCTACACCTTC. Amino acids: CASSAYSNYGYTF.

This chain joins TRBV19 and TRBJ2-5; D may be TRBD2 (6 bases). This CDR3 has 14 residues. V lost 4 bases and J 4 bases, leaving 13 bases between the germline ends. Germline CDR1 and CDR2: LNHDA and SQIVND (reference sequence). Here the CDR3 DNA reads TGTGCCAGTAGTACCTGGAGGGAAGGAGAGACCCAGTACTTC. This translates into CASSTWREGETQYF.

Here the CDR3 reads CASSLGPSGGYQETQYF. The CDR3 DNA reads as TGTGCCAGCAGCTTGGGGCCTAGCGGGGGCTACCAAGAGACCCAGTACTTC. The chain links TRBV5-4 to TRBJ2-5, with TRBD2 matching 10 bases. This CDR3 has 17 amino acids. V lost 0 bases, J lost 0 bases, and 5 bases stayed unmatched. Germline CDR1 reads SGHNT; CDR2 reads YYREEE (reference sequence).

This chain uses TRBV9 with TRBJ1-1; 8 positions match TRBD1. V trimming: 4 bases; J trimming: 1 base; junction bases outside the gene matches: 6. In germline, CDR1 is SGDLS, CDR2 YYNGEE. The CDR3 extends over 15 amino acids. CDR3 sequence reads: CASSFTDRGNTEAFF. DNA of the CDR3: TGTGCCAGCAGCTTTACCGACAGGGGGAACACTGAAGCTTTCTTT.

The V gene is TRBV4-2, the J gene TRBJ2-1; 9 nucleotides match TRBD2. CDR1 and CDR2 (germline): LGHNA, YNFKEQ. The CDR3 spans 17 residues. J gave up 0 bases and V 1 base, and 4 bases lay outside the gene matches. CDR3 sequence (DNA): TGTGCCAGCAGCCAAGGGCTAGCGGGAAGCTCCTACAATGAGCAGTTCTTC. It specifies CASSQGLAGSSYNEQFF.

This clone came up once. Different DNA sequences within this sample yield the same CDR3. The gene calls are TRBV19 and TRBJ2-7; 7 bases match TRBD2. The CDR3 covers 14 residues. Germline CDR1 reads LNHDA; CDR2 reads SQIVND (reference sequence). J gave up 3 bases and V 4 bases, and 6 bases lay outside the gene matches. The CDR3: CASSTPWGGYEQYF. CDR3 nucleotide sequence: TGTGCCAGTAGTACGCCGTGGGGGGGCTACGAGCAGTACTTC.

V is TRBV15 and J is TRBJ2-2; 12 positions match TRBD2. The V gene end was trimmed by 4 bases and the J gene end by 5 bases; junction bases not matched to a gene: 17. CDR3 length: 20 amino acids. CDR1 LNHNV and CDR2 YYDKDF come from the germline V gene (reference sequence). CDR3 sequence: CATSNYGSPTSGRKTGELFF. CDR3 coding DNA: TGTGCCACCAGCAATTACGGGTCCCCGACTAGCGGGAGAAAGACCGGGGAGCTGTTTTTT.

The V and J genes are TRBV27 and TRBJ2-7; 9 bases line up with TRBD1. The junction had 8 bases not matched to a gene; V was cut back by 5 bases and J by 0 bases. Germline CDR1 and CDR2: MNHEY and SMNVEV (reference sequence). There are 16 residues in the CDR3. The CDR3 loop is CASSLGTGRGSYEQYF. CDR3 sequence (DNA): TGTGCCAGCAGTCTTGGGACAGGGAGAGGCTCCTACGAGCAGTACTTC.

The chain carries TRBV7-9 and TRBJ2-3; possibly TRBD2 for D (5 bases). The V gene lost 1 base and the J gene lost 1 base, with 6 bases spanning the gap. The CDR3 is 14 amino acids. Germline V gene lookup returns CDR1 SEHNR and CDR2 FQNEAQ (reference sequence). DNA for the CDR3: TGTGCCAGCAGCTTAGTGCGGGGCACAGATACGCAGTATTTT. Amino acids: CASSLVRGTDTQYF.

This clone was detected once. The J gene is TRBJ1-2, the V gene TRBV4-3, with D possibly TRBD1 on 6 matching bases. Germline CDR1 is LGHNA and CDR2 is YSLEER. The ends were cut back, 4 bases at V and 6 bases at J, with 21 bases in the middle. The CDR3 sequence is 16 residues long. The CDR3 protein is CASSPQLQGIPDGYTF. The CDR3 coding sequence is TGCGCCAGCAGCCCACAACTACAGGGAATCCCAGATGGCTACACCTTC.

The chain couples TRBV11-2 to TRBJ2-1; D perhaps matches TRBD2 (5 bases). Trimming stripped 1 base from V and 7 bases from J, with 11 bases between. CDR1 is SGHAT, CDR2 FQNNGV, per germline. The CDR3 extends over 14 amino acids. The CDR3 region is CASSLAGTINEQFF. DNA for the CDR3: TGTGCCAGCAGCTTAGCGGGAACGATTAATGAGCAGTTCTTC.

The chain employs TRBV5-8 and TRBJ1-5, with no clear D. This CDR3 has 14 residues. Germline V gives CDR1 SGHTS, CDR2 YDEGEE. Trimming took off 7 bases at V and 2 bases at J, with 13 bases between the two ends. The CDR3 region is CASLLRYGNQPQHF. Here the CDR3 DNA reads TGTGCCAGCCTCTTAAGGTATGGCAATCAGCCCCAGCATTTT.

In the case of this clone: One end of the junction does not line up with germline, which may come from a read error. V gene TRBV6-6 combines with J gene TRBJ2-1; 8 bases align to TRBD1. Per germline, CDR1 MNHNY and CDR2 SVGAGI (reference sequence). There are 14 residues in the CDR3. Written as DNA, the CDR3 is TGTGCCAGCAGTCCCCGGACAGGGACCAATGAGCAGCTCTTC. It codes for CASSPRTGTNEQLF.

This clone was observed a handful of times. This rearrangement joins TRBV7-9 to TRBJ1-1, with 9 bases that match TRBD1. Germline trimming cut 4 bases from V and 5 bases from J; bases unmatched to any gene: 5. The CDR3 has 14 amino acids. Germline lookup yields CDR1 SEHNR and CDR2 FQNEAQ (reference sequence). CDR3 nucleotides: TGTGCCAGCAGCTCGGGACAGGGCTGGACTGAAGCTTTCTTT. Residues: CASSSGQGWTEAFF.